The present T cell receptor beta chain was sequenced within a study of blood T cell repertoires in COVID-19. The CDR3 spans 12 residues. Trimming pared 7 bases from V and 7 bases from J, leaving 13 bases between. Per the germline V gene, CDR1 is LGHDT and CDR2 is YNNKEL (reference sequence). The data were produced by immunoSEQ multiplex PCR, yet TCRdb's version contains in-frame clones alone and is incomplete. The sample has some 340,000 clones; 90% to 95% are singletons. V and J are TRBV3-1 (or the pseudogene TRBV3-2) and TRBJ1-2; D uncertain. Sequenced sample: PBMCs or T cells enriched from blood (not recorded which). The TCR sequence derives from a woman in her thirties who had been exposed to COVID-19. The CDR3 reads CASTSYEGGYTF. CDR3 in DNA: TGTGCCAGCACCAGTTATGAGGGTGGCTACACCTTC.